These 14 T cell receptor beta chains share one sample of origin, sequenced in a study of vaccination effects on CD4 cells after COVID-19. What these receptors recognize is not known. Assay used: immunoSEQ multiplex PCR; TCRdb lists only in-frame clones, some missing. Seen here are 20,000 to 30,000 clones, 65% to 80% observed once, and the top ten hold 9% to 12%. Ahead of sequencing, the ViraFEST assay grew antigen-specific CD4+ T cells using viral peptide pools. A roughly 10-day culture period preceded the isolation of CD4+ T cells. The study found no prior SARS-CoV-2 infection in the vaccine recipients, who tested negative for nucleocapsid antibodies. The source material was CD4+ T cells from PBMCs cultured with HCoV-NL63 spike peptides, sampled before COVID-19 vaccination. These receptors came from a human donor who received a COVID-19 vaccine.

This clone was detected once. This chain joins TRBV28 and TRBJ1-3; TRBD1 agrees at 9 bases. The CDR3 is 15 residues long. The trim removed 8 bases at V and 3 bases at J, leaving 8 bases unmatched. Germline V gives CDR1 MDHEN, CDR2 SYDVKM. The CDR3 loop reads CASLPDRGFGNTIYF. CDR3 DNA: TGTGCCAGCCTCCCCGACAGGGGGTTTGGAAACACCATATATTTT.

CDR3 protein: CAISPRAENEKLFF. The CDR3 DNA sequence: TGTGCCATCAGTCCCCGGGCCGAGAATGAAAAACTGTTTTTT. This chain joins TRBV10-3 and TRBJ1-4; D gene unclear. The CDR3 contains 14 residues. V gave up 5 bases and J gave up 5 bases, with 12 bases separating them. Germline CDR1 is ENHRY and CDR2 is SYGVKD.

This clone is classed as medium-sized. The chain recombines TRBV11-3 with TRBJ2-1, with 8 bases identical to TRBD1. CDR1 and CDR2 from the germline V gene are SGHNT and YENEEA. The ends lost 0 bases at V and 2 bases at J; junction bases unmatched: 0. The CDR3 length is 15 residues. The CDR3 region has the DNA TGTGCCAGCAGCTTAGAACAGGGGGCCTACAATGAGCAGTTCTTC. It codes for CASSLEQGAYNEQFF.

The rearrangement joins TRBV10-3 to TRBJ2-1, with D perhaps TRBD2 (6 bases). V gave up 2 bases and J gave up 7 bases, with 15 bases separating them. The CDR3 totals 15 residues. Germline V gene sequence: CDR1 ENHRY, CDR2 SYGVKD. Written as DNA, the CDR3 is TGTGCCATCAGTGAGATGGGAGGCACTAGGAATGAGCAGTTCTTC. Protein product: CAISEMGGTRNEQFF.

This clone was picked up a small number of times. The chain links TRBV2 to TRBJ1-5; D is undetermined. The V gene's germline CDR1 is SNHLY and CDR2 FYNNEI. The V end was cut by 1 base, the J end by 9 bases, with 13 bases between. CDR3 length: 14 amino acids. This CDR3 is CASSEERVGRPQHF. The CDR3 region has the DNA TGTGCCAGCAGTGAAGAGAGGGTGGGTCGGCCCCAGCATTTT.

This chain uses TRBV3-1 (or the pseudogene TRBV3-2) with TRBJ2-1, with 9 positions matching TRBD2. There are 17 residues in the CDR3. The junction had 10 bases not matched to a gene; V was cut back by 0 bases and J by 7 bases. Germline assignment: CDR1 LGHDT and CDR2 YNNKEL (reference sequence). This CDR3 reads CASSQEAAGGRNNEQFF. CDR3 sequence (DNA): TGTGCCAGCAGCCAAGAAGCAGCGGGGGGCAGGAATAATGAGCAGTTCTTC.

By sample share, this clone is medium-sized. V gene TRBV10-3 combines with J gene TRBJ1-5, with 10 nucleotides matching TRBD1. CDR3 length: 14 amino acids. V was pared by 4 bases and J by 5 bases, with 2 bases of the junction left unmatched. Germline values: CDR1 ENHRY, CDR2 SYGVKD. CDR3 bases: TGTGCCATCAGTGGGGGGACAGGGGATCAGCCCCAGCATTTT. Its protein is CAISGGTGDQPQHF.

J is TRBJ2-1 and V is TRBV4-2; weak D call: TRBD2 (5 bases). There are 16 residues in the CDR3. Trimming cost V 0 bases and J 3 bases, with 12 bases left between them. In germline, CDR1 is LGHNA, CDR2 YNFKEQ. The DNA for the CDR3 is TGTGCCAGCAGCCAAGATTTAGGAGGCTTCTACAATGAGCAGTTCTTC. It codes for CASSQDLGGFYNEQFF.

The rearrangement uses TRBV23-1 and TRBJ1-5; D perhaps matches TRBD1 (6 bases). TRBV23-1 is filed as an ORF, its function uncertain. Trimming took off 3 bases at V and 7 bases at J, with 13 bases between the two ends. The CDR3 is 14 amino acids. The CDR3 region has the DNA TGCGCCAGCAGTCACTACGGACAGTTGCAGCCCCAGCATTTT. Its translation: CASSHYGQLQPQHF.

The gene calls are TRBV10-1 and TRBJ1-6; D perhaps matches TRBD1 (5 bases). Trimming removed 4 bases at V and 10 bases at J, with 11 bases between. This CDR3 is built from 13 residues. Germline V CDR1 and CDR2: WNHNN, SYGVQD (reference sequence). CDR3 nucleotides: TGCGCCAGCAGTGGCCAGGGAAGCTCACCCCTCCACTTT. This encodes CASSGQGSSPLHF.

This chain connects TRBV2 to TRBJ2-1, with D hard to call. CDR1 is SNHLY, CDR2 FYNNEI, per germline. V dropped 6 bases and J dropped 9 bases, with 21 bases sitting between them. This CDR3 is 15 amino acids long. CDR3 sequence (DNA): TGTGCCAGCAGCCCCTCTAGATCGGTTGGGGTTGAGCAGTTCTTC. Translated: CASSPSRSVGVEQFF. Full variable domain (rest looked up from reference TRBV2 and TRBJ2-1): EPEVTQTPSHQVTQMGQEVILRCVPISNHLYFYWYRQILGQKVEFLVSFYNNEISEKSEIFDDQFSVERPDGSNFTLKIRSTKLEDSAMYFCASSPSRSVGVEQFFGPGTRLTVL.

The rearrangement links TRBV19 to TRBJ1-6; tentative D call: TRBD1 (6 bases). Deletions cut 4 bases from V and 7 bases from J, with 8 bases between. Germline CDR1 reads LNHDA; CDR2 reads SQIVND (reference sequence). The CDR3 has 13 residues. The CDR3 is CASSTTGNSPLHF. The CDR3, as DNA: TGTGCCAGTAGTACTACAGGGAATTCACCCCTCCACTTT.

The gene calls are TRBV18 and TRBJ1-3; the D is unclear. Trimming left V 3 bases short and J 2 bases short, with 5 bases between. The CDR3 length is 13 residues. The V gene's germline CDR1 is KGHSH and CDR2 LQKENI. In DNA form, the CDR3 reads TGTGCCAGCTCACCGGGTGCTGGAAACACCATATATTTT. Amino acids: CASSPGAGNTIYF.

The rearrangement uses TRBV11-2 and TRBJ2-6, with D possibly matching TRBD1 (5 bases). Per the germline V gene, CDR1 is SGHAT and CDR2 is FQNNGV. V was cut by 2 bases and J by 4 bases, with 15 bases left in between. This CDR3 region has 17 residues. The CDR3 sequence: CASSLIQGNRGANVLTF. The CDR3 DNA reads TGTGCCAGCAGCTTAATTCAGGGTAACAGAGGGGCCAACGTCCTGACTTTC. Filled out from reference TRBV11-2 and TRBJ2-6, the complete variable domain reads EAGVAQSPRYKIIEKRQSVAFWCNPISGHATLYWYQQILGQGPKLLIQFQNNGVVDDSQLPKDRFSAERLKGVDSTLKIQPAKLEDSAVYLCASSLIQGNRGANVLTFGAGSRLTVL.